Sequencing of this TCR beta chain was carried out in a study of metastatic and nonmetastatic thyroid tumors. At the level of the study: Malignant thyroid and benign thyroid patients provided blood and tumor or nodule tissue whose repertoires were compared.

Study-wide results and limits: For both blood and tumor, malignant thyroid tumors reportedly showed significantly higher TCR beta diversity than benign nodules did.

The CDR3 totals 15 residues. V lost 4 bases, J lost 5 bases, and 18 bases lay in between. CDR1 PRHDT and CDR2 FYEKMQ come from the germline V gene (reference sequence). Nobody among the patients had been given any treatment before thyroid surgery. Authors' methods: What underpinned the distant-metastasis classifier for papillary thyroid cancer was the set of CDR3 differences across clinicopathological groups. TCRdb re-called the PCR reads via MiXCR. TCRdb, rather than the study authors, made the V and J calls. The data show over 70,000 clones, with roughly 18% seen just once and 10% to 15% held by the top ten. This clone has at least ten counts. What it binds is not known.

The chain carries TRBV13 and TRBJ2-7; weak D call: TRBD2 (5 bases). The material sequenced was blood. The source is a female donor with papillary thyroid cancer or a benign thyroid nodule (not recorded which). Some clones in this sample may be carry-over from other donors' samples. The CDR3 bases are TGTGCCAGCAGCTCAAAAGCGGTAAGGAGTCACGAGCAGTACTTC. Its protein product is CASSSKAVRSHEQYF. The whole variable domain, filled in from reference TRBV13 and TRBJ2-7, reads AAGVIQSPRHLIKEKRETATLKCYPIPRHDTVYWYQQGPGQDPQFLISFYEKMQSDKGSIPDRFSAQQFSDYHSELNMSSLELGDSALYFCASSSKAVRSHEQYFGPGTRLTVT.